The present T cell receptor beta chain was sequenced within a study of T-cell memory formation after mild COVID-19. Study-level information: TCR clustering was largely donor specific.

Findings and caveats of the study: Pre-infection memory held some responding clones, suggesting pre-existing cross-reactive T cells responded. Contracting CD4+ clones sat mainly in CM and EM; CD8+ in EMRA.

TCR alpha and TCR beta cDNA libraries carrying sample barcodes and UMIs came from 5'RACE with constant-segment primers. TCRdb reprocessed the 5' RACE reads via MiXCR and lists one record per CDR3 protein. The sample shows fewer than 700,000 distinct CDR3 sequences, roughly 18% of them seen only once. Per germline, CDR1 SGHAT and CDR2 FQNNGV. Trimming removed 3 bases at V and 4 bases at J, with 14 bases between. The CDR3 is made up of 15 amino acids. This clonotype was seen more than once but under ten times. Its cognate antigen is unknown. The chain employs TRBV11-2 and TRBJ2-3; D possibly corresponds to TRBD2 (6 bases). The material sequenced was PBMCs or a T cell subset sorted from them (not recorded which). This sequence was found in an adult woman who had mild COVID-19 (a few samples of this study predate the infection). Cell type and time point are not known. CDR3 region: CASSFAGNPPDTQYF. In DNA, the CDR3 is TGTGCCAGCAGCTTTGCGGGAAACCCTCCAGATACGCAGTATTTT.